This T cell receptor (beta chain) comes out of a study of control samples from healthy donors and cancer patients. This clone has a handful of counts. Assay: immunoSEQ multiplex PCR; the TCRdb copy retains only in-frame clones and omits some. The sample includes 140,000 to 150,000 clones, about 89% of them seen just once. V lost 4 bases and J 3 bases, leaving 18 bases between the germline ends. CDR3 length: 16 residues. Per the germline V gene, CDR1 is SGHKS and CDR2 is YYEKEE (reference sequence). The sequenced sample was blood. This receptor was identified in a man aged 30 to 45 in good health. The J gene is TRBJ2-3, the V gene TRBV5-5; TRBD1 might be the D (6 bases). CDR3 nucleotide sequence: TGTGCCAGCAGCCTACTTACAGGGATCAGTACAGATACGCAGTATTTT. Translation: CASSLLTGISTDTQYF.